Reported below is one T cell receptor beta chain. The sample is drawn from a study of blood T cell repertoires in COVID-19. The V gene's germline CDR1 is MDHEN and CDR2 SYDVKM. The CDR3 has 13 residues. Between the trimmed V and J ends, which lost 6 bases and 5 bases, there was a span of 14 bases. Sequencing was performed with immunoSEQ multiplex PCR; in TCRdb, only in-frame clones are kept and a portion is missing. Counted here are just over 300,000 clones, nearly 90% occurring once; the ten biggest clones make up approximately 4.3%. The chain is built from TRBV28 and TRBJ2-7; D is possibly TRBD1 (5 bases). The material sequenced was PBMCs or T cells enriched from blood (not recorded which). This TCR derives from a young woman with acute COVID-19. The CDR3 here is CASSLSRVDEQYF. The CDR3 coding sequence is TGTGCCAGCAGCCTTTCCAGGGTGGACGAGCAGTACTTC.